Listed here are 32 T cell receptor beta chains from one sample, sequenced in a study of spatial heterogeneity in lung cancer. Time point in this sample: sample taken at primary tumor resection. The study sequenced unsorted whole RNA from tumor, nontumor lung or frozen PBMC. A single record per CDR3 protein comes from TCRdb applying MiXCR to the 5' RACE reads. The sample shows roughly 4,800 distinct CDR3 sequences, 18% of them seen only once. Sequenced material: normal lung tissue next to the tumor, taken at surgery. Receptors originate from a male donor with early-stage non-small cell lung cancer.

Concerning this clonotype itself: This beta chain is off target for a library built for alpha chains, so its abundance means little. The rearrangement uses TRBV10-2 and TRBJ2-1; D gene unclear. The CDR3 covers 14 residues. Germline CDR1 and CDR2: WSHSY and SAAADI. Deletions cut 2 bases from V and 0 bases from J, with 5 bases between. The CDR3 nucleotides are TGCGCCAGCAGTGAGGTCCTCTCCTACAATGAGCAGTTCTTC. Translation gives CASSEVLSYNEQFF.

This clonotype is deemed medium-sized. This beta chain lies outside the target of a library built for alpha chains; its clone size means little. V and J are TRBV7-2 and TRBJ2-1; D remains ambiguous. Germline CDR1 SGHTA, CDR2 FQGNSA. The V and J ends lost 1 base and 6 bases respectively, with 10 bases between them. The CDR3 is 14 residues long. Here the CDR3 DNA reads TGTGCCAGCAGCTTAGAGGCTCTACGCAATGAGCAGTTCTTC. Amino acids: CASSLEALRNEQFF.

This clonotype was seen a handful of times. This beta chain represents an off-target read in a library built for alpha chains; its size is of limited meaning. In nucleotides, the CDR3 is TGTGCCAGCAGACCAGGACAGGGTAAATCTGGGGCCAACGTCCTGACTTTC. It translates to CASRPGQGKSGANVLTF. The rearrangement joins TRBV28 to TRBJ2-6; 8 positions match TRBD1. The CDR3 is 17 amino acids. CDR1 is MDHEN, CDR2 SYDVKM, per germline. V lost 6 bases, J lost 1 base, and 8 bases stayed unmatched.

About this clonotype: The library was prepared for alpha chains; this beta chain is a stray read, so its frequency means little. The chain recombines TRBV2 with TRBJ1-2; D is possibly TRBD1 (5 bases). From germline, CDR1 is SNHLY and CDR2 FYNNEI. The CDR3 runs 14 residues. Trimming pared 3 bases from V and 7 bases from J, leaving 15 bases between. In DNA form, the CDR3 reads TGTGCCAGCAGTGACGTGGGGCCCTCTGTTGGCTACACCTTC. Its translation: CASSDVGPSVGYTF.

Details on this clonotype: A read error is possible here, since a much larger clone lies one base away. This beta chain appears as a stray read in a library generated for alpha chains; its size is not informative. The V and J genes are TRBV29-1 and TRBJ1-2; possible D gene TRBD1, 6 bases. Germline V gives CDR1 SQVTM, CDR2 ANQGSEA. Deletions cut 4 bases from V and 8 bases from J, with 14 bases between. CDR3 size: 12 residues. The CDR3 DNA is TGCAGCGTTGTGGGTCAGGGGCAAGGCTACACCTTC. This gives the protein CSVVGQGQGYTF.

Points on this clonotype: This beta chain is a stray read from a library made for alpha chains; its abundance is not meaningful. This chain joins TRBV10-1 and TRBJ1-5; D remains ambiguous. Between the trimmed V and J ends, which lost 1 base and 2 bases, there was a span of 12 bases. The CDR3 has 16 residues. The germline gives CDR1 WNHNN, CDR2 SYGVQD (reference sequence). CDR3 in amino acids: CASSELRVLRNQPQHF. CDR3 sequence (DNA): TGCGCCAGCAGTGAGTTACGGGTACTTCGCAATCAGCCCCAGCATTTT.

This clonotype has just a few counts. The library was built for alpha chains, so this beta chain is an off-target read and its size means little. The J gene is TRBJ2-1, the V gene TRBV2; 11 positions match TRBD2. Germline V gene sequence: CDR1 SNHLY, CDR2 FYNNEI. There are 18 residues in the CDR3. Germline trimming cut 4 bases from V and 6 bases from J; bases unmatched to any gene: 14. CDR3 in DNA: TGTGCCAGCAGTGTTGATAGGAGGGGACTAGCGGCTATCAATGAGCAGTTCTTC. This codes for CASSVDRRGLAAINEQFF.

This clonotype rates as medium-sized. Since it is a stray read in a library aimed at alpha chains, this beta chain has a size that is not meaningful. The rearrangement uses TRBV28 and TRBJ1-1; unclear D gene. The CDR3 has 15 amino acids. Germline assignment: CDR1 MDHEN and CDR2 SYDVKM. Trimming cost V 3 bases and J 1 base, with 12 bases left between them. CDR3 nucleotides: TGTGCCAGCAGTTTCCCCTTTGCGTGGAACACTGAAGCTTTCTTT. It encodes CASSFPFAWNTEAFF.

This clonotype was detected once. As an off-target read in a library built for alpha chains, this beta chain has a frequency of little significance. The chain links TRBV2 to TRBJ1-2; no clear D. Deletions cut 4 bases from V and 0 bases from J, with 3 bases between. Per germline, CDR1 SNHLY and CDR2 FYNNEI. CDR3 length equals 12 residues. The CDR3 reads CASSVSNYGYTF. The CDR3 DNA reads TGTGCCAGCAGTGTGTCTAACTATGGCTACACCTTC.

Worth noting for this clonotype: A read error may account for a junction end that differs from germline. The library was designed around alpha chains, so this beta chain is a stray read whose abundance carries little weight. CDR3 DNA sequence: TGTGCTAGCAGCTTAGGAAGCGGCACAGATACGCAGTATTTT. Translating it yields CASSLGSGTDTQYF. This chain uses TRBV7-7 with TRBJ2-3, with D unclear. The CDR3 consists of 14 residues. Germline loops: CDR1 SSHAT, CDR2 FNYEAQ (reference sequence).

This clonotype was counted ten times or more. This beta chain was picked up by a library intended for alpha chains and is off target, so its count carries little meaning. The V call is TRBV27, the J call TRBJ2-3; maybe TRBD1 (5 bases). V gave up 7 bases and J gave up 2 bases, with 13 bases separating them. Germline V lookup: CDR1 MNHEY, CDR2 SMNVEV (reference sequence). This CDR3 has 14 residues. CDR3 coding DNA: TGTGCCAGCAAAAAAAGGGGCTCCACAGATACGCAGTATTTT. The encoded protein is CASKKRGSTDTQYF.

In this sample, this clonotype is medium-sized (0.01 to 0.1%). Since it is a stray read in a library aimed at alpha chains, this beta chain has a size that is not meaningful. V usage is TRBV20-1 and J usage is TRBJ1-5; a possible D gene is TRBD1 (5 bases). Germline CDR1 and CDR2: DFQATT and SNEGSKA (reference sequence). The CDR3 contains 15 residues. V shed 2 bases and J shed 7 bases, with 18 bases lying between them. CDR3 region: CSARRLGALDQPQHF. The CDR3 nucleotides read TGCAGTGCTAGAAGGCTCGGGGCTCTAGACCAGCCCCAGCATTTT.

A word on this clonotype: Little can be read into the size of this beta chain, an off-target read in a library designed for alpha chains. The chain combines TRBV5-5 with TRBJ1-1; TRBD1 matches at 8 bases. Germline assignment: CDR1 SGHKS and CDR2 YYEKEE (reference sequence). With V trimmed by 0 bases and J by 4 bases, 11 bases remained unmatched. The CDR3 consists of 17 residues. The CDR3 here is CASSLASGRGPGTEAFF. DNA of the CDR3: TGTGCCAGCAGCTTGGCCTCTGGCAGGGGGCCTGGCACTGAAGCTTTCTTT.

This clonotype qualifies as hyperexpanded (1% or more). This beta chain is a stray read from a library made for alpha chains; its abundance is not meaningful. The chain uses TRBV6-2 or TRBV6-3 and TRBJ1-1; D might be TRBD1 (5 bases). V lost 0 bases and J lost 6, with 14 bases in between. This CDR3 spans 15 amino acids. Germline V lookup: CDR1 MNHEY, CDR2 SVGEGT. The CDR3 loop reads CASSYSSPGTPEAFF. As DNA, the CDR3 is TGTGCCAGCAGTTACTCGAGTCCCGGGACTCCTGAAGCTTTCTTT.

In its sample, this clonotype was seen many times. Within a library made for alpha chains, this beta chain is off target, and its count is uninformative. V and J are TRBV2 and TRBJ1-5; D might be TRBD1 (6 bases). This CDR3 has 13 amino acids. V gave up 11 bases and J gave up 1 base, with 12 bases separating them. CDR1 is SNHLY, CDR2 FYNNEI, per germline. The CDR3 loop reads CAVRTVSNQPQHF. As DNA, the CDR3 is TGTGCCGTCCGGACAGTGAGCAATCAGCCCCAGCATTTT.

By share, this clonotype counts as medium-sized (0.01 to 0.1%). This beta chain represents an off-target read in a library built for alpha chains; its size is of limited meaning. DNA of the CDR3: TGTGCCAGCAGCTTAGCCGGGGGGGCCAATGAGCAGTTCTTC. It specifies CASSLAGGANEQFF. The rearrangement joins TRBV7-2 to TRBJ2-1; TRBD2 aligns across 8 bases. The ends lost 0 bases at V and 6 bases at J; junction bases unmatched: 1. Germline lookup yields CDR1 SGHTA and CDR2 FQGNSA. The CDR3 contains 14 residues. Supplemented by reference TRBV7-2 and TRBJ2-1, the full variable domain reads GAGVSQSPSNKVTEKGKDVELRCDPISGHTALYWYRQSLGQGLEFLIYFQGNSAPDKSGLPSDRFSAERTGGSVSTLTIQRTQQEDSAVYLCASSLAGGANEQFFGPGTRLTVL.

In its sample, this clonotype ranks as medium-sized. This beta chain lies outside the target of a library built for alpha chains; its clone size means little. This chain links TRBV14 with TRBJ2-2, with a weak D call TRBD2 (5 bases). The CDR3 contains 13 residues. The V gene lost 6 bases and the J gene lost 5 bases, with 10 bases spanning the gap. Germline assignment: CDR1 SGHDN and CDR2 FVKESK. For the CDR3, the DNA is TGTGCCAGCAGACTCGGACTTACCGGGGAGCTGTTTTTT. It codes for CASRLGLTGELFF.

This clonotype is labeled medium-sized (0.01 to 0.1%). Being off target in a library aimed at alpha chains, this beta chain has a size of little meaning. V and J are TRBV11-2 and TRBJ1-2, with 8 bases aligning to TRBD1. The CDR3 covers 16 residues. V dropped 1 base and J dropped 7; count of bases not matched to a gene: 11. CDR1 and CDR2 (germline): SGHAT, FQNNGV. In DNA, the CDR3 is TGTGCCAGCAGCTTAGGACAGGGGATCAGAATAGGTGGCTACACCTTC. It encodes CASSLGQGIRIGGYTF.

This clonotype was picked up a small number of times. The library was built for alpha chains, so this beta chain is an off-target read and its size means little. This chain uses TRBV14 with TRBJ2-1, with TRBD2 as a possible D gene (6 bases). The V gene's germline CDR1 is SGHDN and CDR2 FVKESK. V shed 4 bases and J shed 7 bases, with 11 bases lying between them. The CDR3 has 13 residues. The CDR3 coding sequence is TGTGCCAGCAGCCCGACTAGTAGGAATGAGCAGTTCTTC. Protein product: CASSPTSRNEQFF.

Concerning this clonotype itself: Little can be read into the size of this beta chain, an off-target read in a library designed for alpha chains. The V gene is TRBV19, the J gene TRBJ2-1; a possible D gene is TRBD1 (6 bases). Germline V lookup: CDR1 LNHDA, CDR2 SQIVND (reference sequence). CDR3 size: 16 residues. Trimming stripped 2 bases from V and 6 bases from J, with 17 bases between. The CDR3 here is CASSIRWDTAGNEQFF. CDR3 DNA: TGTGCCAGTAGTATAAGATGGGACACCGCGGGCAATGAGCAGTTCTTC.

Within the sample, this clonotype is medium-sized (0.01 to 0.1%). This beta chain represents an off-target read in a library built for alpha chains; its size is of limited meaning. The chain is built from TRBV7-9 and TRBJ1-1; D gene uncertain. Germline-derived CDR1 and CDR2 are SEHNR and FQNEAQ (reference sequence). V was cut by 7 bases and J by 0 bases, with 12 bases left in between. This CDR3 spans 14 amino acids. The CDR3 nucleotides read TGTGCCAGCACCGGCTCCAATCTGAACACTGAAGCTTTCTTT. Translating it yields CASTGSNLNTEAFF.

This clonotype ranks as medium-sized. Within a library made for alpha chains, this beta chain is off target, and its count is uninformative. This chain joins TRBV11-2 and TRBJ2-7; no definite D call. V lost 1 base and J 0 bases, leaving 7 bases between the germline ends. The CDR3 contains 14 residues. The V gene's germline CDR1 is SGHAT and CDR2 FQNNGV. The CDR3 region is CASSLAAASYEQYF. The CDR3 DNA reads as TGTGCCAGCAGCTTAGCGGCAGCCTCCTACGAGCAGTACTTC.

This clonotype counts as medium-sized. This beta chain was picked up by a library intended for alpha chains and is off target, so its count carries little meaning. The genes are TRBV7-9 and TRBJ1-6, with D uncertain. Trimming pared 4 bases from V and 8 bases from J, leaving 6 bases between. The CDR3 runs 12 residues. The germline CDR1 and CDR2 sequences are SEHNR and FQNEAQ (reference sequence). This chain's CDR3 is CASSSSYSPLHF. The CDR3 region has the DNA TGTGCCAGCAGCTCAAGTTATTCACCCCTCCACTTT. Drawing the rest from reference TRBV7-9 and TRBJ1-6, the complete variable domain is DTGVSQNPRHKITKRGQNVTFRCDPISEHNRLYWYRQTLGQGPEFLTYFQNEAQLEKSRLLSDRFSAERPKGSFSTLEIQRTEQGDSAMYLCASSSSYSPLHFGNGTRLTVT.

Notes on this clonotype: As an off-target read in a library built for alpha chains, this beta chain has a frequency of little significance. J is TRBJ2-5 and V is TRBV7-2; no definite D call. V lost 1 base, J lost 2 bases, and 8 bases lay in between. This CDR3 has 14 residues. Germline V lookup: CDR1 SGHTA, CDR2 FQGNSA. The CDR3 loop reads CASSLGSQQETQYF. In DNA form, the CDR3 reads TGTGCCAGCAGCTTAGGATCGCAACAAGAGACCCAGTACTTC.

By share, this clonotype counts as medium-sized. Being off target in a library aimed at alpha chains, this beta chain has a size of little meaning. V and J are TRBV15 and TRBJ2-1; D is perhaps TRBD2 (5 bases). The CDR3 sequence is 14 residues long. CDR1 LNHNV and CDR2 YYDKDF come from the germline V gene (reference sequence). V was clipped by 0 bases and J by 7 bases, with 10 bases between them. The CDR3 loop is CATSRDPSRNEQFF. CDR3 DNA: TGTGCCACCAGCAGAGACCCTAGCAGGAATGAGCAGTTCTTC. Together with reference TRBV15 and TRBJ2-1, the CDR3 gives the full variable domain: DAMVIQNPRYQVTQFGKPVTLSCSQTLNHNVMYWYQQKSSQAPKLLFHYYDKDFNNEADTPDNFQSRRPNTSFCFLDIRSPGLGDTAMYLCATSRDPSRNEQFFGPGTRLTVL.

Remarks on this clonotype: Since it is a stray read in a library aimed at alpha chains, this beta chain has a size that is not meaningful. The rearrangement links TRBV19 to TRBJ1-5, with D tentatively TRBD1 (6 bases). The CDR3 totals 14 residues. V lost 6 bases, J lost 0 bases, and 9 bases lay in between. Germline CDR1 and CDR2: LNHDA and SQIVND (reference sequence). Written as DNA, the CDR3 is TGTGCCAGTAGGACAGGATATAGCAATCAGCCCCAGCATTTT. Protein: CASRTGYSNQPQHF.

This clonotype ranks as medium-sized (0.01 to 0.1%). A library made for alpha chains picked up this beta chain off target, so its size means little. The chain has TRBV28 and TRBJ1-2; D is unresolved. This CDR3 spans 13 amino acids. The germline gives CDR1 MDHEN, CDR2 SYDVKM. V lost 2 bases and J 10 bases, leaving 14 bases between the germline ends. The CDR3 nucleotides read TGTGCCAGCAGTTTAGACGCAGGAGTGGACTACACCTTC. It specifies CASSLDAGVDYTF.

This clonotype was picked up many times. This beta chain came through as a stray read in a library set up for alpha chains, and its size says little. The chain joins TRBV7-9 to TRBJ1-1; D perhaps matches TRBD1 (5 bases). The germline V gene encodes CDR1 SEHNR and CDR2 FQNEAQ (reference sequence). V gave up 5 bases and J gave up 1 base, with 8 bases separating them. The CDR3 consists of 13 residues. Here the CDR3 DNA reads TGTGCCAGCAGCCAGGACAAGAACACTGAAGCTTTCTTT. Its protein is CASSQDKNTEAFF.

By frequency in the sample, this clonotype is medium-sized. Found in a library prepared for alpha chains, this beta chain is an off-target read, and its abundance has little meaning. The CDR3 DNA is TGTGCCAGCAGGCCGGACAGGGGAGAGTGGCAGCCCCAGCATTTT. It specifies CASRPDRGEWQPQHF. The chain combines TRBV6-2 or TRBV6-3 with TRBJ1-5; 9 bases line up with TRBD1. Germline CDR1 MNHEY, CDR2 SVGEGT. CDR3 length: 15 residues. V lost 6 bases to trimming and J lost 7 bases; unmatched junction nucleotides: 10.

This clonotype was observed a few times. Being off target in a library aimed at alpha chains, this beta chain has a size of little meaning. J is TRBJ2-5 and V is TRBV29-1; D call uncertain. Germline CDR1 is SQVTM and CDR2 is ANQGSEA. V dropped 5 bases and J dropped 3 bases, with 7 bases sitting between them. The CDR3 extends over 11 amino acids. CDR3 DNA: TGCAGCGTTTGGGCAGAAGAGACCCAGTACTTC. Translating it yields CSVWAEETQYF. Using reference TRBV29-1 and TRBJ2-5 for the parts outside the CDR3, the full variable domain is SAVISQKPSRDICQRGTSLTIQCQVDSQVTMMFWYRQQPGQSLTLIATANQGSEATYESGFVIDKFPISRPNLTFSTLTVSNMSPEDSSIYLCSVWAEETQYFGPGTRLLVL.

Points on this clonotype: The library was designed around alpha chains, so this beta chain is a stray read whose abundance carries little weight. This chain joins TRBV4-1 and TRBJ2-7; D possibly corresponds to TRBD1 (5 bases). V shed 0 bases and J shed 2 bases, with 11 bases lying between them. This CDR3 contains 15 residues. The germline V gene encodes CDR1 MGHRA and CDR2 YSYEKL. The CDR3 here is CASSQEIRATYEQYF. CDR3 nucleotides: TGCGCCAGCAGCCAAGAAATCAGGGCCACCTACGAGCAGTACTTC.

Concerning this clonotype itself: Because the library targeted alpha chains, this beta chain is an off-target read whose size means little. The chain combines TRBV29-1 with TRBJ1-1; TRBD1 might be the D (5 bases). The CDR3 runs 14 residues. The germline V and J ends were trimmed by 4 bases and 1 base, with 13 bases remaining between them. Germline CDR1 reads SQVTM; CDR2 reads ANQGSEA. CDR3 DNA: TGCAGCGTTGGCTCCAGGGTGGGGAACACTGAAGCTTTCTTT. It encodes CSVGSRVGNTEAFF. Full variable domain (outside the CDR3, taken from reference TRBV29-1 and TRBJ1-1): SAVISQKPSRDICQRGTSLTIQCQVDSQVTMMFWYRQQPGQSLTLIATANQGSEATYESGFVIDKFPISRPNLTFSTLTVSNMSPEDSSIYLCSVGSRVGNTEAFFGQGTRLTVV.